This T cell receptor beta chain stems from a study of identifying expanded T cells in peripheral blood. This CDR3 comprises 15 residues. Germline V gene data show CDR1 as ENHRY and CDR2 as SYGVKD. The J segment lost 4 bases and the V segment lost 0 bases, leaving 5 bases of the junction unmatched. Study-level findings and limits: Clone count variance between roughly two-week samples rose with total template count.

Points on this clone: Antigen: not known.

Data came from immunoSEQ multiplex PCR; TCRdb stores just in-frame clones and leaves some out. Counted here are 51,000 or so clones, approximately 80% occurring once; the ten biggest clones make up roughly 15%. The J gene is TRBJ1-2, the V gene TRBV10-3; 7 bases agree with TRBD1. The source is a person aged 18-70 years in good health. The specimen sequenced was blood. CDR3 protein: CAISESGTARYGYTF. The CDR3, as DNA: TGTGCCATCAGTGAGTCGGGGACAGCACGCTATGGCTACACCTTC.